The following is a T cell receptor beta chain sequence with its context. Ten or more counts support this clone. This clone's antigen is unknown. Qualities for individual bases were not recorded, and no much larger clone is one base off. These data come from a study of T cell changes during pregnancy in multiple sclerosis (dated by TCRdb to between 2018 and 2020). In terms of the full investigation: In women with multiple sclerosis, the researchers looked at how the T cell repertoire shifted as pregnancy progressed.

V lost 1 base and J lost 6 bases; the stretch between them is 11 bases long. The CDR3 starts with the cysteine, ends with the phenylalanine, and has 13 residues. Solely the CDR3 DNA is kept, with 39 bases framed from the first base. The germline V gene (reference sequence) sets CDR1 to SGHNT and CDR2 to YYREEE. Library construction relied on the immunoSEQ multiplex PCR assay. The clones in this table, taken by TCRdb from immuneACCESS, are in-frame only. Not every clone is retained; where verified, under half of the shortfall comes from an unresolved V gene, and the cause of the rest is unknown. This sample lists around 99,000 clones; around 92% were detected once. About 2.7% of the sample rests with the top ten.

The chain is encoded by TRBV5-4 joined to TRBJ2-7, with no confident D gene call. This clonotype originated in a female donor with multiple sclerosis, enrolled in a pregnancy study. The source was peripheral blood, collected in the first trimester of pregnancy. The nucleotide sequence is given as TGTGCCAGCAGCTTGATCGGAGCCGGCGAGCAGTACTTC. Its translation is CASSLIGAGEQYF.